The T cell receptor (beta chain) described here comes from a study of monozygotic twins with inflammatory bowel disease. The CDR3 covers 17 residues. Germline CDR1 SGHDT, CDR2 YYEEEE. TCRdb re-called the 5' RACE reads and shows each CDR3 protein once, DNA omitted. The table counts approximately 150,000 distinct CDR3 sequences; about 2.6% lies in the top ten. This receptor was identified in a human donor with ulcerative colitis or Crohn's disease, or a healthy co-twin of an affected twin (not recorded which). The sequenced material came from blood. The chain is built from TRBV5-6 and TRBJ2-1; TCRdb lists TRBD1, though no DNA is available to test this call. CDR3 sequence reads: CASSPRTDRAAAREQFF.